The present T cell receptor (beta chain) was sequenced within a study of blood T cell repertoires in COVID-19. Study at large: The United States, Italy and Spain provided the acute and convalescent COVID-19 samples.

Germline CDR1 and CDR2: SEHNR and FQNEAQ (reference sequence). V dropped 4 bases and J dropped 6 bases, with 12 bases sitting between them. The CDR3 length is 13 residues. Profiled with immunoSEQ multiplex PCR; TCRdb holds only in-frame clones, not every one. This sample has about 150,000 clones, with roughly 80% found just once. The clonotype comes from a woman aged 55 to 70 with COVID-19, enrolled during active disease. The chain employs TRBV7-9 and TRBJ1-2; D perhaps matches TRBD1 (6 bases). The sequenced sample consisted of peripheral blood. The CDR3 sequence: CASSSTGKNGYTF. The CDR3 DNA is TGTGCCAGCAGCTCTACAGGGAAGAATGGCTACACCTTC.